The T cell receptor beta chain under discussion was sequenced for a study of technical replicates of blood from a handful of donors. TCRdb's copy holds only in-frame clones and misses some; the assay was immunoSEQ multiplex PCR. This table has tens of thousands of clones, approximately 98% appearing once. The trim removed 4 bases at V and 3 bases at J, leaving 12 bases unmatched. The CDR3 is 17 residues long. The germline V gene has CDR1 MDHEN and CDR2 SYDVKM. Specimen: T cells isolated from PBMCs. The sequence was obtained from a human donor in good health. This chain connects TRBV28 to TRBJ2-7; 10 bases map to TRBD1. CDR3 nucleotide sequence: TGTGCCAGCAGTTCCCCGGGACAGGGGAGAGGATACTACGAGCAGTACTTC. This codes for CASSSPGQGRGYYEQYF.